This section outlines one T cell receptor (beta chain) sequence together with its context. Antigen unknown. This CDR3 comprises 14 residues. Trimming at V came to 8 bases and at J to 7 bases, leaving 10 bases not matched to a gene. Primed by a sample-barcoded 5' primer and a J-beta primer mix, a second PCR proceeded for 7 to 11 cycles. TCRdb used MiXCR to reprocess the 5' RACE reads, holding one entry per CDR3 protein. Altogether 1,500,000 or so distinct CDR3 sequences are present, around 40% being singletons, with the ten largest covering about 4%. This entry is derived from a study of blood T cells in healthy people across ages. Looking at the study overall: Per two T cells, about one barcoded beta molecule was captured through template switching. Whole-study results and caveats: Compared with aged donors, long-lived donors showed fewer expanded clones, suggesting selection.

The V and J genes are TRBV12-3 or TRBV12-4 and TRBJ2-7; 11 bases align to TRBD2. The sequencing sample was made of blood. This TCR was sampled from a young woman in good health. Here the CDR3 DNA reads TGTGCCAGCCGAACTAGCGGGAGTAGTGATGAGCAGTACTTC. Amino acids: CASRTSGSSDEQYF.